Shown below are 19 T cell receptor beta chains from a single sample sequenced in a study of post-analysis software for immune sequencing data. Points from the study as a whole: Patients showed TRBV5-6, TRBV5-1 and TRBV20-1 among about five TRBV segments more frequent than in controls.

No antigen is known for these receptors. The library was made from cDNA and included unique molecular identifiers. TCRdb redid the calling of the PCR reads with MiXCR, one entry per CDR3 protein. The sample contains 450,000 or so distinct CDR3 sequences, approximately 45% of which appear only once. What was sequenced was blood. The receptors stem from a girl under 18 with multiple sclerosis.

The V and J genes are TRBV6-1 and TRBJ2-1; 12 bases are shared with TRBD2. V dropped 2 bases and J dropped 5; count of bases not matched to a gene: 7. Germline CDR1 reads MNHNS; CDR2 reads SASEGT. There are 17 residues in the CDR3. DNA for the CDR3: TGTGCCAGCAGTGAATACGCTAGCGGGAGGGACCACAATGAGCAGTTCTTC. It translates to CASSEYASGRDHNEQFF.

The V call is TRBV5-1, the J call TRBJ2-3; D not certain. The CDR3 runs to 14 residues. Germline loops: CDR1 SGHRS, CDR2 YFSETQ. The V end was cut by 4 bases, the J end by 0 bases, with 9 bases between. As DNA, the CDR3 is TGCGCCAGCAGCATATTAGGTAGCACAGATACGCAGTATTTT. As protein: CASSILGSTDTQYF.

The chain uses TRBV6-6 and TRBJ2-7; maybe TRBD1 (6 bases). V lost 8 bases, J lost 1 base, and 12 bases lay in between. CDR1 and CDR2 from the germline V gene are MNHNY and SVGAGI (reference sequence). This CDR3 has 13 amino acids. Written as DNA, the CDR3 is TGTGCCAGCTGGGACATCCATTCCTACGAGCAGTACTTC. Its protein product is CASWDIHSYEQYF.

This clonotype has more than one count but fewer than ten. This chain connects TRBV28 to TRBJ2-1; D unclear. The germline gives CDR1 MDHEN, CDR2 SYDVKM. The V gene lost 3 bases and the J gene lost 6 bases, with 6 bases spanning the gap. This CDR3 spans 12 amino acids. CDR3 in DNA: TGTGCCAGCAGTTTTTGGGCCAATGAGCAGTTCTTC. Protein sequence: CASSFWANEQFF.

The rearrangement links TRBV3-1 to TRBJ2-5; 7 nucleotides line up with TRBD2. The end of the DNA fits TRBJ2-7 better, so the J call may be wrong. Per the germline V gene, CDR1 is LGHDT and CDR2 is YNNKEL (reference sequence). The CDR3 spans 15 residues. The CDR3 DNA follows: TGTGCCAGCAGCCAATCTCCGGGGGGAGAAAGCGAGCAGTACTTC. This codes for CASSQSPGGESEQYF.

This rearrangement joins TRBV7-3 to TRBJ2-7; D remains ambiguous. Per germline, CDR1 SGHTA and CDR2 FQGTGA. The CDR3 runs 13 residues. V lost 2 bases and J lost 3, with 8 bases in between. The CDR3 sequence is CASSLGPHYEQYF. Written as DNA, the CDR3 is TGTGCCAGCAGCTTAGGCCCCCACTACGAGCAGTACTTC.

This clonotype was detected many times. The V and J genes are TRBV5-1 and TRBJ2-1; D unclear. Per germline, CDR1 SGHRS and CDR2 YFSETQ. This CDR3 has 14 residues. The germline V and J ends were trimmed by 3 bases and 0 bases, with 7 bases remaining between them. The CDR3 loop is CASSSSGSYNEQFF. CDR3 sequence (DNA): TGCGCCAGCAGCTCGTCCGGCTCCTACAATGAGCAGTTCTTC.

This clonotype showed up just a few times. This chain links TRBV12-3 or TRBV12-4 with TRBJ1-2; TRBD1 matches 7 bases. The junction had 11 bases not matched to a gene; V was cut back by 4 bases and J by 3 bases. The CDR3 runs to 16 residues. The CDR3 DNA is TGTGCCAGCAGTTCGGGACAGCCCGGTTCGGACTATGGCTACACCTTC. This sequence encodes CASSSGQPGSDYGYTF.

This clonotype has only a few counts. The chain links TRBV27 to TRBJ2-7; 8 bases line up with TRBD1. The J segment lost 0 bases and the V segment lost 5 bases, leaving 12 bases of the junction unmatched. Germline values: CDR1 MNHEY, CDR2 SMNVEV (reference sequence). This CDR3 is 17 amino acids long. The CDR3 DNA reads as TGTGCCAGCAGTCCGGGACAGGTACGATTAAACTCCTACGAGCAGTACTTC. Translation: CASSPGQVRLNSYEQYF.

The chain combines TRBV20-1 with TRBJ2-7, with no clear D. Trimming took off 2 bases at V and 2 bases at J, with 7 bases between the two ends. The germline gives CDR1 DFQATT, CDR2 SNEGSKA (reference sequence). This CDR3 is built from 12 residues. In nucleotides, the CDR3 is TGCAGTGCTAGACTAGGTACCTACGAGCAGTACTTC. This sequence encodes CSARLGTYEQYF.

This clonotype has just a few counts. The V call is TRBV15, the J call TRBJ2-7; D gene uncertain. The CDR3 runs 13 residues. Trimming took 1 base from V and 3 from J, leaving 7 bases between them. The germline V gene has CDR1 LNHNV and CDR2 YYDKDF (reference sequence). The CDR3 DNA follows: TGTGCCACCAGCAGAGGTCCGGGCTACGAGCAGTACTTC. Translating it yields CATSRGPGYEQYF.

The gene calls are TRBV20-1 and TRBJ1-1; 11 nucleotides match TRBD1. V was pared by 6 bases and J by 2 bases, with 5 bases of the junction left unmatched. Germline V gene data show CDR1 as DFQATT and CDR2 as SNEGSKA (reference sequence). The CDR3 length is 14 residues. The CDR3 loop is CSASGQGVNTEAFF. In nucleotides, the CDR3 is TGCAGTGCATCGGGACAGGGGGTAAACACTGAAGCTTTCTTT.

This CDR3 is CASSLGQGFSTDTQYF. CDR3 DNA: TGTGCCAGCAGCTTGGGTCAGGGCTTTAGCACAGATACGCAGTATTTT. The chain combines TRBV5-8 with TRBJ2-3; tentative D call: TRBD1 (5 bases). Germline CDR1 reads SGHTS; CDR2 reads YDEGEE. CDR3 length: 16 residues. Trimming removed 0 bases from V and 0 bases from J, with 11 bases in between.

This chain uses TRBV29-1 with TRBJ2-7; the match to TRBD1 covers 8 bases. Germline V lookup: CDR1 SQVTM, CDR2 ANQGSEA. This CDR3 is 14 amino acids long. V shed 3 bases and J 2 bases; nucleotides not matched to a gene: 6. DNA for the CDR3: TGCAGCGTTGATGGACAGGGTGACCCCTACGAGCAGTACTTC. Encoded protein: CSVDGQGDPYEQYF.

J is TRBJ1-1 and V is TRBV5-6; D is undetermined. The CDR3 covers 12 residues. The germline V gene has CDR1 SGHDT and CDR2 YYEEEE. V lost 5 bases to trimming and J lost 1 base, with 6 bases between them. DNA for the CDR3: TGTGCCAGCAGTGGTCGGAACACTGAAGCTTTCTTT. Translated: CASSGRNTEAFF.

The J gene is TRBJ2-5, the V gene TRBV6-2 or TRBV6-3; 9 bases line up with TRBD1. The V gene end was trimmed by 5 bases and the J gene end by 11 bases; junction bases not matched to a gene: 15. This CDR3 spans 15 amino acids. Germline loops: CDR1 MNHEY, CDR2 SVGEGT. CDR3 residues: CASSDFPGQGGEQYF. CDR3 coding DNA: TGTGCCAGCAGTGACTTCCCGGGACAGGGCGGTGAGCAGTACTTC.

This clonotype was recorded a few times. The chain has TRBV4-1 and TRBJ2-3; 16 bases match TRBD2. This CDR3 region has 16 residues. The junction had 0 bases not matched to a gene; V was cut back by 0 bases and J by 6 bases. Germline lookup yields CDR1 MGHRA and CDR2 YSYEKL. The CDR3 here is CASSQEGLAGGDTQYF. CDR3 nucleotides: TGCGCCAGCAGCCAAGAGGGACTAGCGGGAGGGGATACGCAGTATTTT.

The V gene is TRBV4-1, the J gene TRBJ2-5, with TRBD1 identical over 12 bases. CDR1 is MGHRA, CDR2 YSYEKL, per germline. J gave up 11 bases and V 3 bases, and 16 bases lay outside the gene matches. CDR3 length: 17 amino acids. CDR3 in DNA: TGCGCCAGCAGCCATCGATCCCGGGACAGGGGGCTCGATGAGCAGTACTTC. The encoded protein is CASSHRSRDRGLDEQYF.

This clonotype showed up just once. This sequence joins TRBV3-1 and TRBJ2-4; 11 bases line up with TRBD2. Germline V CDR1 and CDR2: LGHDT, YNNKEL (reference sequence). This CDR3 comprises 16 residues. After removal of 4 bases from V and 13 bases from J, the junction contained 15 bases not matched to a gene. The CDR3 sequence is CASSRVAGGVAGEQYF. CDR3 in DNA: TGTGCCAGCAGCCGGGTAGCGGGAGGGGTTGCTGGGGAGCAGTACTTC. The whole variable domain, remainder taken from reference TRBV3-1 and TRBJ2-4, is DTAVSQTPKYLVTQMGNDKSIKCEQNLGHDTMYWYKQDSKKFLKIMFSYNNKELIINETVPNRFSPKSPDKAHLNLHINSLELGDSAVYFCASSRVAGGVAGEQYFGAGTRLSVL.